This TCR beta chain is drawn from a study of blood T cell repertoires in COVID-19. Sequenced by immunoSEQ multiplex PCR; TCRdb stores in-frame clones only, minus some. The repertoire consists of roughly 360,000 clones, with more than 65% occurring once and the leading ten covering more than 1%. This CDR3 contains 15 residues. Looked up from germline, CDR1 is MRHNA and CDR2 is SNTAGT. The V end was cut by 6 bases, the J end by 2 bases, with 16 bases between. The chain combines TRBV6-4 with TRBJ1-2; no definite D call. The origin of this receptor is a human donor with acute or convalescent COVID-19. The donor label of this sample is uncertain. The sequencing input was peripheral blood. The CDR3 here is CASRRQDSGNYGYTF. As DNA, the CDR3 is TGTGCCAGCAGGCGTCAGGATTCTGGGAACTATGGCTACACCTTC.